A single T cell receptor (beta chain) is shown here with its context. J gave up 10 bases and V 3 bases, and 9 bases lay outside the gene matches. This CDR3 is built from 15 residues. Germline CDR1 reads SGHTA; CDR2 reads FQGNSA. The data originate from a study of blood T cell repertoires in COVID-19. Study-level information: PBMCs, B-cell-depleted T cells, or T cells were the source of the cDNA or gDNA that made up the material.

The assay was immunoSEQ multiplex PCR, and TCRdb's table has in-frame clones only and misses some. The table includes some 150,000 clones, approximately 90% detected once. Sequencing input: peripheral blood. This sequence joins TRBV7-2 and TRBJ1-4, with 9 bases that match TRBD1. The source is a woman aged 55-69 years with active or convalescent COVID-19. This CDR3 reads CASSFLGGQGGKLFF. CDR3 coding DNA: TGTGCCAGCAGCTTCTTGGGGGGACAGGGTGGAAAACTGTTTTTT.